This T cell receptor (beta chain) is drawn from a study of cytomegalovirus exposure and HLA in healthy donors. Study background: In a previous analysis, approximately 110 million unique TCR beta sequences were found from 150 million to 200 million T cells.

Study results and caveats: Cytomegalovirus-associated TCR beta chains were listed, numbering 150 to 200. It was reportedly the case that the classifier diagnosed cytomegalovirus status with high specificity and sensitivity. The study dropped some indistinguishable V segments, TRBV6-2 and TRBV6-3 among them.

The PCR contained 60 Vbeta and 13 Jbeta primers. Measured with immunoSEQ multiplex PCR; TCRdb has only the in-frame clones, and not every one. The sample yields a few hundred thousand clones, over 85% seen once. V lost 1 base to trimming and J lost 3 bases; unmatched junction nucleotides: 4. CDR3 length equals 16 residues. CDR1 is SGHVS, CDR2 FQNEAQ, per germline. Details on this clone: What it binds is not known.

V gene TRBV7-8 combines with J gene TRBJ2-1; 9 nucleotides line up with TRBD2. Sequenced material: PBMCs. The receptor was isolated from a woman in her late teens or twenties in good health and CMV-seronegative. Written as DNA, the CDR3 is TGTGCCAGCAGCTTAGTAGCGGGGGACTACTACAATGAGCAGTTCTTC. It is translated as CASSLVAGDYYNEQFF.